Below, 22 T cell receptor beta chains from the same sample are listed, as sequenced in a study of OX40 agonist ivuxolimab in advanced cancers. Profiling relied on immunoSEQ multiplex PCR, and the TCRdb table lists in-frame clones only, not all of them. The sample consists of more than 60,000 clones, about 85% of them appearing once. Sequencing was performed on CD4+ or CD8+ T cells sorted from blood, taken in a trial of the OX40 agonist ivuxolimab. These receptors were obtained from an adult with an advanced solid tumor such as melanoma, head and neck, liver or kidney cancer.

The gene calls are TRBV19 and TRBJ2-4; D not certain. This CDR3 contains 13 residues. Trimming cost V 2 bases and J 0 bases, with 2 bases left between them. Germline V lookup: CDR1 LNHDA, CDR2 SQIVND (reference sequence). The CDR3 sequence is CASSILAKNIQYF. The CDR3 DNA reads TGTGCCAGTAGTATACTAGCCAAAAACATTCAGTACTTC.

The rearrangement uses TRBV4-3 and TRBJ2-1; 11 bases map to TRBD2. V was clipped by 3 bases and J by 9 bases; unmatched bases: 13. The CDR3 spans 17 residues. Germline CDR1 and CDR2: LGHNA and YSLEER. DNA of the CDR3: TGCGCCAGCAGCCAGATGGAGACTAGCGGGACTTTCGGTGAGCAGTTCTTC. As protein: CASSQMETSGTFGEQFF.

This clone came up once. The V call is TRBV7-9, the J call TRBJ2-1; 10 bases are shared with TRBD2. After removal of 4 bases from V and 9 bases from J, the junction contained 6 bases not matched to a gene. The CDR3 covers 14 residues. Per the germline V gene, CDR1 is SEHNR and CDR2 is FQNEAQ (reference sequence). The CDR3 spells CASSSQREGPEQFF. The CDR3 bases are TGTGCCAGCAGCTCCCAGCGGGAGGGCCCTGAGCAGTTCTTC. Filled out from reference TRBV7-9 and TRBJ2-1, the complete variable domain reads DTGVSQNPRHKITKRGQNVTFRCDPISEHNRLYWYRQTLGQGPEFLTYFQNEAQLEKSRLLSDRFSAERPKGSFSTLEIQRTEQGDSAMYLCASSSQREGPEQFFGPGTRLTVL.

This clone has only one observation. This chain links TRBV7-9 with TRBJ1-1; D not resolved. The V gene's germline CDR1 is SEHNR and CDR2 FQNEAQ (reference sequence). The CDR3 extends over 15 amino acids. V was shortened by 2 bases and J by 4 bases, with 14 bases between the two germline ends. The CDR3 nucleotides are TGTGCCAGCAGCTTAAGGGCAGGACCTAGCACTGAAGCTTTCTTT. Encoded protein: CASSLRAGPSTEAFF.

V and J are TRBV21-1 and TRBJ1-2; TRBD1, as called in the table, went unchecked against the DNA. TRBV21-1 constitutes a pseudogene. The CDR3 totals 16 residues. CDR3 sequence reads: CASTTTGRTGNYGYTF. The CDR3 nucleotides read TGTGCCAGCACCACTACTGGCAGGACAGGGAACTATGGCTACACCTTC.

This clone has just one count. This chain joins TRBV10-3 and TRBJ2-5; 8 bases match TRBD1. The J segment lost 5 bases and the V segment lost 9 bases, leaving 11 bases of the junction unmatched. Germline V gives CDR1 ENHRY, CDR2 SYGVKD. This CDR3 is built from 14 residues. Here the CDR3 DNA reads TGTGCCATAACTTCGGGACAGGTCGGGGAGACCCAGTACTTC. This translates into CAITSGQVGETQYF.

This clone was found a few times. This same CDR3 is encoded by further DNA sequences in the sample. This rearrangement joins TRBV2 to TRBJ1-5; D gene uncertain. The CDR3 length is 12 residues. The V gene's germline CDR1 is SNHLY and CDR2 FYNNEI. Trimming pared 1 base from V and 6 bases from J, leaving 4 bases between. As DNA, the CDR3 is TGTGCCAGCAGTGAAGAGGGTCAGCCCCAGCATTTT. It encodes CASSEEGQPQHF.

The chain carries TRBV27 and TRBJ2-7; 7 positions agree with TRBD2. Per the germline V gene, CDR1 is MNHEY and CDR2 is SMNVEV (reference sequence). The CDR3 runs to 12 residues. Germline trimming cut 5 bases from V and 6 bases from J; bases unmatched to any gene: 4. The CDR3 DNA is TGTGCCAGCAGTCTGGCGGGGGTCGAGCAGTACTTC. This sequence encodes CASSLAGVEQYF.

This clone was found a few times. This chain uses TRBV7-9 with TRBJ2-2; possibly TRBD1 for D (6 bases). There are 13 residues in the CDR3. The germline V gene has CDR1 SEHNR and CDR2 FQNEAQ (reference sequence). V was trimmed by 5 bases and J by 7 bases, leaving 11 bases between them. CDR3 loop: CASSAEGGGELFF. The CDR3 region has the DNA TGTGCCAGCAGCGCGGAAGGGGGCGGGGAGCTGTTTTTT.

This chain links TRBV10-2 with TRBJ1-2; a possible D gene is TRBD1 (6 bases). Germline V gene data show CDR1 as WSHSY and CDR2 as SAAADI. The germline V and J ends were trimmed by 3 bases and 4 bases, with 12 bases remaining between them. The CDR3 runs 14 residues. CDR3 DNA: TGCGCCAGCAGTGACTCCCAGGGGAGCTATGGCTACACCTTC. This sequence encodes CASSDSQGSYGYTF.

The genes are TRBV11-2 and TRBJ1-1, with 10 bases identical to TRBD1. The CDR3 totals 17 residues. J gave up 5 bases and V 4 bases, and 13 bases lay outside the gene matches. Germline CDR1 is SGHAT and CDR2 is FQNNGV. This CDR3 is CASSSLGWDRGGTEAFF. The DNA for the CDR3 is TGTGCCAGCAGCTCCCTAGGCTGGGACAGGGGAGGTACTGAAGCTTTCTTT.

The rearrangement uses TRBV6-5 and TRBJ2-4, with 9 bases aligning to TRBD1. CDR3 length: 15 amino acids. Germline-derived CDR1 and CDR2 are MNHEY and SVGAGI. With V trimmed by 6 bases and J by 0 bases, 3 bases remained unmatched. CDR3 coding DNA: TGTGCCAGCAGGGGACAGGGCATAGCCAAAAACATTCAGTACTTC. Residues: CASRGQGIAKNIQYF.

The chain recombines TRBV6-1 with TRBJ1-2, with D tentatively TRBD1 (5 bases). V shed 7 bases and J shed 8 bases, with 14 bases lying between them. Germline CDR1 reads MNHNS; CDR2 reads SASEGT. The CDR3 loop spans 12 amino acids. This CDR3 is CASKFQGGGYTF. In DNA, the CDR3 is TGTGCCAGCAAGTTTCAGGGAGGCGGCTACACCTTC.

V is TRBV9 and J is TRBJ1-2, with D perhaps matching TRBD1 (6 bases). CDR1 is SGDLS, CDR2 YYNGEE, per germline. This CDR3 is built from 16 residues. Trimming left V 3 bases short and J 7 bases short, with 22 bases between. The CDR3 coding sequence is TGTGCCAGCAGCGCCGGAGGGGGACCCTACGGAAGTGGCTACACCTTC. Translation: CASSAGGGPYGSGYTF.

The V call is TRBV7-2, the J call TRBJ1-2, with 10 bases lining up with TRBD1. Per the germline V gene, CDR1 is SGHTA and CDR2 is FQGNSA. The CDR3 is 14 residues long. V lost 3 bases, J lost 7 bases, and 5 bases stayed unmatched. The CDR3 loop is CASSLSTGGIGYTF. CDR3 in DNA: TGTGCCAGCAGCTTGTCGACAGGGGGCATTGGCTACACCTTC.

V usage is TRBV11-2 and J usage is TRBJ1-2; 7 bases fit TRBD1. The CDR3 has 16 amino acids. Trimming removed 5 bases from V and 2 bases from J; junction bases left unmatched: 11. Germline V CDR1 and CDR2: SGHAT, FQNNGV. CDR3 DNA: TGTGCCAGCAGCCCCTCCGGGACAGAAAAAAACTATGGCTACACCTTC. Translating it yields CASSPSGTEKNYGYTF.

The V call is TRBV9, the J call TRBJ1-2, with a tentative D call TRBD1 (5 bases). CDR3 length equals 16 residues. Trimming removed 1 base at V and 3 bases at J, with 16 bases between. CDR1 is SGDLS, CDR2 YYNGEE, per germline. The CDR3 nucleotides read TGTGCCAGCAGCGTAAACCCCGGAGGCAGGGACTATGGCTACACCTTC. Amino acid sequence: CASSVNPGGRDYGYTF.

This clone was found once. This sequence joins TRBV4-2 and TRBJ2-5; 9 nucleotides line up with TRBD2. The germline V gene encodes CDR1 LGHNA and CDR2 YNFKEQ. CDR3 length: 15 residues. Unmatched junction bases numbered 5, after V lost 4 bases and J lost 2 bases. The CDR3: CASSRLAEEQETQYF. The CDR3 DNA sequence: TGTGCCAGCAGCCGACTAGCGGAGGAGCAAGAGACCCAGTACTTC.

This clone was recorded once. The rearrangement uses TRBV11-3 and TRBJ2-1; tentatively, D is TRBD1 (6 bases). This CDR3 spans 16 amino acids. CDR1 and CDR2 from the germline V gene are SGHNT and YENEEA. V was shortened by 1 base and J by 0 bases, with 10 bases between the two germline ends. This chain's CDR3 is CASSLGWDTSYNEQFF. The CDR3 nucleotides read TGTGCCAGCAGCTTAGGCTGGGACACCTCCTACAATGAGCAGTTCTTC.

This chain links TRBV6-1 with TRBJ2-1; 7 nucleotides agree with TRBD1. V lost 4 bases to trimming and J lost 10 bases; unmatched junction nucleotides: 13. Per germline, CDR1 MNHNS and CDR2 SASEGT. CDR3 length: 15 amino acids. The CDR3, as DNA: TGTGCCAGCAGTGCCCAGGGGGATAGAGGGAGCGAGCAGTTCTTC. Its translation: CASSAQGDRGSEQFF.

The chain has TRBV19 and TRBJ2-3, with TRBD1 matching 11 bases. The CDR3 is 16 residues long. Germline CDR1 reads LNHDA; CDR2 reads SQIVND (reference sequence). V lost 6 bases and J lost 6; bases outside the gene matches: 11. DNA for the CDR3: TGTGCCAGTAGAAAAGCTGGACAGGGGGCAGCGGATACGCAGTATTTT. It codes for CASRKAGQGAADTQYF.

This chain links TRBV27 with TRBJ2-5, with 9 nucleotides matching TRBD2. CDR1 and CDR2 (germline): MNHEY, SMNVEV (reference sequence). The CDR3 has 15 residues. The V gene end was trimmed by 3 bases and the J gene end by 1 base; junction bases not matched to a gene: 3. This chain's CDR3 is CASSFLAGRQETQYF. In DNA, the CDR3 is TGTGCCAGCAGTTTCCTAGCGGGACGCCAAGAGACCCAGTACTTC.